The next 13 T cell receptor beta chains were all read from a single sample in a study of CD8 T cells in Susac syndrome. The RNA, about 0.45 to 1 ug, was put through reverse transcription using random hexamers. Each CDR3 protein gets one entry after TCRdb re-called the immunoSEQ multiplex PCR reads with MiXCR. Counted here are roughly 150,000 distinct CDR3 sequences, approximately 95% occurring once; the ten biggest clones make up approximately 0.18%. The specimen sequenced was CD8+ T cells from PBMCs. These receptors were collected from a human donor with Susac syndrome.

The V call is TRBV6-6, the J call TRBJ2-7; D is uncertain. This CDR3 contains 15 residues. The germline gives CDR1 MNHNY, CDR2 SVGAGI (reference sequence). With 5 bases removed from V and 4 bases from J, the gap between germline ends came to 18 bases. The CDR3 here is CASSTLGYPSYEQYF. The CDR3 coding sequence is TGTGCCAGCAGTACCCTGGGCTATCCCTCATACGAGCAGTACTTC.

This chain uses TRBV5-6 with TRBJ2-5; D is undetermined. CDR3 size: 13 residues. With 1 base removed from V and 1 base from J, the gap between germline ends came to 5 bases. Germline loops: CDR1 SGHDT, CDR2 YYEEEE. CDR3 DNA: TGTGCCAGCAGCTTGCCTGCCCAAGAGACCCAGTACTTC. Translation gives CASSLPAQETQYF.

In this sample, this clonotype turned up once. The CDR3 protein is CASSLSRMEIDFEAFF. As DNA, the CDR3 is TGTGCCAGCAGCCTCAGTAGGATGGAGATAGACTTTGAAGCTTTCTTT. The chain combines TRBV5-6 with TRBJ1-1; D unclear. Looked up from germline, CDR1 is SGHDT and CDR2 is YYEEEE. This CDR3 has 16 residues. Trimming left V 4 bases short and J 7 bases short, with 23 bases between.

The CDR3 DNA follows: TGTGCCAGCAGCCACGAAGATACGCAGTATTTT. Its translation is CASSHEDTQYF. The chain employs TRBV3-1 and TRBJ2-3; D remains ambiguous. V was pared by 3 bases and J by 5 bases, with 3 bases between. Germline V CDR1 and CDR2: LGHDT, YNNKEL (reference sequence). The CDR3 runs 11 residues.

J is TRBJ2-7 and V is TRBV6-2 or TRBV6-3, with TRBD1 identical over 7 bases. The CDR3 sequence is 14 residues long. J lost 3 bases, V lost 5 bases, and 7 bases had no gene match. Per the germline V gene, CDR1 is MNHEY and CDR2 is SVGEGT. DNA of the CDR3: TGTGCCAGCAGTACCCTGGGACAGAGCTACGAGCAGTACTTC. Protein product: CASSTLGQSYEQYF.

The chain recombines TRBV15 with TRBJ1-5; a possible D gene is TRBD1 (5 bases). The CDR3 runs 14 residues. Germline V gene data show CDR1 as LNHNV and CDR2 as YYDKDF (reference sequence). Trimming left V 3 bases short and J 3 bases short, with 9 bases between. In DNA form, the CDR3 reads TGTGCCACCAGCAGCGGGGGGAACAATCAGCCCCAGCATTTT. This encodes CATSSGGNNQPQHF. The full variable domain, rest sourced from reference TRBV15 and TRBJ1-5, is DAMVIQNPRYQVTQFGKPVTLSCSQTLNHNVMYWYQQKSSQAPKLLFHYYDKDFNNEADTPDNFQSRRPNTSFCFLDIRSPGLGDTAMYLCATSSGGNNQPQHFGDGTRLSIL.

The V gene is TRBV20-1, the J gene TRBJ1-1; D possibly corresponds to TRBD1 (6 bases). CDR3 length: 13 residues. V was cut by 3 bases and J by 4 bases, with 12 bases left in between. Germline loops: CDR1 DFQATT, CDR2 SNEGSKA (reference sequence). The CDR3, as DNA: TGCAGTGCTAGGGTGGGGGCTGTCACTGAAGCTTTCTTT. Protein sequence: CSARVGAVTEAFF.

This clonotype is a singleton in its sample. The CDR3 protein is CSARDGTRVYEQYF. CDR3 DNA: TGCAGTGCTAGAGATGGGACTAGGGTCTACGAGCAGTACTTC. The J gene is TRBJ2-7, the V gene TRBV20-1; TRBD2 aligns across 8 bases. Germline V gene sequence: CDR1 DFQATT, CDR2 SNEGSKA (reference sequence). The CDR3 is 14 residues long. Losses at the gene ends were 0 bases for V and 3 bases for J; bases not matched to a gene: 4.

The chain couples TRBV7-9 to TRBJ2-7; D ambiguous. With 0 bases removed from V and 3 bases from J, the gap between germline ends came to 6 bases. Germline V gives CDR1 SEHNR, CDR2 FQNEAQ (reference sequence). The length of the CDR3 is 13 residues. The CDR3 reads CASSLALDYEQYF. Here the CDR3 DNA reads TGTGCCAGCAGCTTAGCGCTGGACTACGAGCAGTACTTC. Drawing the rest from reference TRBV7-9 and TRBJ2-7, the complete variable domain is DTGVSQNPRHKITKRGQNVTFRCDPISEHNRLYWYRQTLGQGPEFLTYFQNEAQLEKSRLLSDRFSAERPKGSFSTLEIQRTEQGDSAMYLCASSLALDYEQYFGPGTRLTVT.

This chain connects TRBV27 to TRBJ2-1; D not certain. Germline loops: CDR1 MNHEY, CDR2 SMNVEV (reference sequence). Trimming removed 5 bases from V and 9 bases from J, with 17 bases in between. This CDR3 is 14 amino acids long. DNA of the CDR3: TGTGCCAGCAGTCGGACGCCGGATCCAACTGAGCAGTTCTTC. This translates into CASSRTPDPTEQFF.

The CDR3 spells CASSAPGQGNMNTEAFF. In DNA form, the CDR3 reads TGCGCCAGCAGCGCGCCGGGACAGGGTAATATGAACACTGAAGCTTTCTTT. The chain joins TRBV5-1 to TRBJ1-1; TRBD1 matches 9 bases. Germline CDR1 is SGHRS and CDR2 is YFSETQ. This CDR3 comprises 17 residues. After removal of 4 bases from V and 0 bases from J, the junction contained 10 bases not matched to a gene. Based on the CDR3 plus reference TRBV5-1 and TRBJ1-1, the full variable domain is KAGVTQTPRYLIKTRGQQVTLSCSPISGHRSVSWYQQTPGQGLQFLFEYFSETQRNKGNFPGRFSGRQFSNSRSEMNVSTLELGDSALYLCASSAPGQGNMNTEAFFGQGTRLTVV.

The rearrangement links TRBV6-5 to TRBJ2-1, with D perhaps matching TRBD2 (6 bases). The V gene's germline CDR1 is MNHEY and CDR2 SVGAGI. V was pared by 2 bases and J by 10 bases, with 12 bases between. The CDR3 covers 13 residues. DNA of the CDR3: TGTGCCAGCAGTTACGATGCGGGAAACGAGCAGTTCTTC. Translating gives CASSYDAGNEQFF.

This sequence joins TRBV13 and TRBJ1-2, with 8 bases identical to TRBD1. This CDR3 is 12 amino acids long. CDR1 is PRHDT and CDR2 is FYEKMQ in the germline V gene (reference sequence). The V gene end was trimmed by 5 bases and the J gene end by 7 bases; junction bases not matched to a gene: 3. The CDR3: CASSPGQGGYTF. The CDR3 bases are TGTGCCAGCAGCCCAGGACAGGGTGGCTACACCTTC.